This T cell receptor beta chain was found in a study of cytomegalovirus exposure and HLA in healthy donors. Study conclusions and caveats: Investigators reported over 150 TCR beta chains as tied to cytomegalovirus. A later analysis appeared to link common viral pathogens to several of the most significant clusters. According to an earlier analysis, most TCR beta V segments yielded productive rearrangements about 90% or about 30% of the time. In a later analysis, a missense DCLRE1C variant was linked to TCR beta V- and J-gene trimming.

The PCR had 60 Vbeta and 13 Jbeta primers. Repertoires were generated with immunoSEQ multiplex PCR, while TCRdb's copy carries only in-frame clones and drops some. The sample carries approximately 42,000 clones, roughly 80% recorded once. CDR3 size: 16 residues. The germline V gene has CDR1 MGHRA and CDR2 YSYEKL. Trimming removed 1 base at V and 6 bases at J, with 16 bases between. On this clone itself: Its antigen is currently unknown.

The sequence was obtained from a man aged 45-60 years in good health and CMV-seronegative. The sequenced sample was PBMCs. The genes are TRBV4-1 and TRBJ1-5, with a possible D match to TRBD1 (5 bases). The CDR3 here is CASSQAAAGVVQPQHF. The CDR3 DNA sequence: TGCGCCAGCAGCCAAGCTGCCGCGGGGGTGGTTCAGCCCCAGCATTTT.